This T cell receptor (beta chain) is from a study of siplizumab effects on memory and regulatory T cells. Study conclusions and caveats: Of the alloreactive clones, only a minor fraction mapped to unstimulated subsets.

Here immunoSEQ multiplex PCR was the method, and the copy in TCRdb shows in-frame clones only, minus some. The repertoire has about 120,000 clones, just under 95% of them found once; the top ten carry 1.3%. About this clone itself: The antigen is unknown.

The CDR3 covers 15 residues. Germline V gives CDR1 SGHAT, CDR2 FQNNGV. V was cut by 5 bases and J by 4 bases, with 14 bases left in between. This clonotype was obtained from a human donor in good health. The sample was CD4+ T cells sorted from blood. V gene TRBV11-2 combines with J gene TRBJ2-2; tentatively, D is TRBD1 or TRBD2 (5 bases each). CDR3 nucleotide sequence: TGTGCCAGCAGCGTCAGGGAGATGGGCACCGGGGAGCTGTTTTTT. It specifies CASSVREMGTGELFF.